The next 13 T cell receptor beta chains were all read from a single sample in a study of blood T cells in healthy people across ages. Then a second PCR, running about 6 to 11 cycles, was carried out with a sample-barcoded 5' primer and a J-beta primer mix. MiXCR, run by TCRdb on the 5' RACE reads, gives a single entry per CDR3 protein. The table includes about 1.8 million distinct CDR3 sequences, around half detected once. The material sequenced was blood. Receptor source: a woman aged 40 to 50 in good health.

The chain combines TRBV4-3 with TRBJ2-5; D possibly corresponds to TRBD2 (5 bases). Germline assignment: CDR1 LGHNA and CDR2 YSLEER. The length of the CDR3 is 16 residues. V was trimmed by 3 bases and J by 11 bases, leaving 25 bases between them. The CDR3 is CASSHPCRVRRSEQYF. DNA for the CDR3: TGCGCCAGCAGCCATCCATGTAGAGTAAGGAGGAGTGAGCAGTACTTC.

This chain uses TRBV9 with TRBJ2-3, with 10 bases fitting TRBD2. V gave up 1 base and J gave up 6 bases; unmatched junction bases: 8. CDR1 and CDR2 from the germline V gene are SGDLS and YYNGEE. CDR3 size: 16 residues. For the CDR3, the DNA is TGTGCCAGCAGCGTATTCCAAGCGGGGGGGCTTGATACGCAGTATTTT. The encoded protein is CASSVFQAGGLDTQYF.

This chain uses TRBV6-1 with TRBJ2-7; D may be TRBD2 (6 bases). Germline-derived CDR1 and CDR2 are MNHNS and SASEGT. V gave up 8 bases and J gave up 2 bases, with 13 bases separating them. The CDR3 covers 13 residues. This CDR3 reads CASDKRGTYEQYF. The CDR3 nucleotides are TGTGCCAGCGATAAACGGGGGACCTACGAGCAGTACTTC.

A remark on this clonotype: A much larger clone differs from this one at a single base, so this may be a read error. The V and J genes are TRBV7-9 and TRBJ2-1; TRBD1 might be the D (6 bases). The CDR3 is 11 amino acids. Germline lookup yields CDR1 SEHNR and CDR2 FQNEAQ (reference sequence). V shed 6 bases and J shed 10 bases, with 10 bases lying between them. In nucleotides, the CDR3 is TGTGCCAGCAGACCCGGGACAGAGCAGTTCTTC. This encodes CASRPGTEQFF.

The J gene is TRBJ2-5, the V gene TRBV4-3; 8 bases fit TRBD1. Germline CDR1 and CDR2: LGHNA and YSLEER. The CDR3 covers 16 residues. The V gene end was trimmed by 1 base and the J gene end by 2 bases; junction bases not matched to a gene: 6. The CDR3 sequence: CASSQAWTGRQETQYF. CDR3 nucleotides: TGCGCCAGCAGCCAAGCATGGACAGGGAGACAAGAGACCCAGTACTTC.

This chain links TRBV24-1 with TRBJ2-1; TRBD2 aligns across 11 bases. The germline CDR1 and CDR2 sequences are KGHDR and SFDVKD. The CDR3 sequence is 16 residues long. J gave up 6 bases and V 4 bases, and 7 bases lay outside the gene matches. Here the CDR3 DNA reads TGTGCCACCAGTGACTGGACTAGCGGGTCTCCCAATGAGCAGTTCTTC. Its translation is CATSDWTSGSPNEQFF.

The chain uses TRBV28 and TRBJ2-1; tentatively, D is TRBD1 (6 bases). V gave up 4 bases and J gave up 10 bases, with 14 bases separating them. This CDR3 contains 13 residues. The germline CDR1 and CDR2 sequences are MDHEN and SYDVKM. The CDR3 sequence: CASSSGDDYEQFF. The CDR3 nucleotides read TGTGCCAGCAGTTCAGGGGATGATTACGAGCAGTTCTTC. Full variable domain (remainder filled in from reference TRBV28 and TRBJ2-1): DVKVTQSSRYLVKRTGEKVFLECVQDMDHENMFWYRQDPGLGLRLIYFSYDVKMKEKGDIPEGYSVSREKKERFSLILESASTNQTSMYLCASSSGDDYEQFFGPGTRLTVL.

This chain connects TRBV20-1 to TRBJ2-5, with D perhaps matching TRBD2 (6 bases). Trimming shortened V by 8 bases and J by 9 bases, and 31 bases separated the two germline ends. This CDR3 is built from 16 residues. Looked up from germline, CDR1 is DFQATT and CDR2 is SNEGSKA (reference sequence). CDR3 residues: CSTGDHRDSGWEAQYF. The CDR3 nucleotides read TGCAGTACTGGAGACCACCGGGACTCCGGATGGGAGGCCCAGTACTTC.

This clonotype was found many times. One end of the junction varies from germline; a read error may be responsible. The genes are TRBV5-1 and TRBJ2-7; the match to TRBD1 covers 7 bases. This CDR3 region has 13 residues. Germline CDR1 and CDR2: SGHRS and YFSETQ. The CDR3 sequence: CASRDRASYEQYF. The CDR3 DNA is TGTGCCAGCCGGGACAGAGCCTCCTACGAGCAGTACTTC.

The chain has TRBV27 and TRBJ2-3; D is unresolved. The ends were cut back, 2 bases at V and 4 bases at J, with 10 bases in the middle. The CDR3 is 14 amino acids. Germline V gene sequence: CDR1 MNHEY, CDR2 SMNVEV (reference sequence). The CDR3 coding sequence is TGTGCCAGCAGTTTAGGGCTAGTCCCAGATACGCAGTATTTT. This gives the protein CASSLGLVPDTQYF.

This clonotype was found a few times. The rearrangement uses TRBV20-1 and TRBJ1-2; D unresolved. The CDR3 sequence is 11 residues long. Between the trimmed V and J ends, which lost 7 bases and 8 bases, there was a span of 14 bases. Germline V CDR1 and CDR2: DFQATT, SNEGSKA (reference sequence). The chain's CDR3 is CSGRLESGYTF. CDR3 sequence (DNA): TGCAGTGGTCGCTTAGAGAGCGGCTACACCTTC.

This clonotype came up a few times. This rearrangement joins TRBV29-1 to TRBJ2-3; TRBD2 matches 11 bases. This CDR3 has 14 residues. Germline trimming cut 4 bases from V and 2 bases from J; bases unmatched to any gene: 2. In germline, CDR1 is SQVTM, CDR2 ANQGSEA. The CDR3 DNA follows: TGCAGCGTTGCACTAGCGGGGGCCACAGATACGCAGTATTTT. This translates into CSVALAGATDTQYF.

This clonotype came up a few times. The chain links TRBV12-3 or TRBV12-4 to TRBJ2-7; tentatively, D is TRBD2 (6 bases). Trimming removed 4 bases from V and 2 bases from J, with 15 bases in between. CDR3 size: 15 residues. The CDR3 region has the DNA TGTGCCAGCAGTTCCACCGGGACTCCAGCCTACGAGCAGTACTTC. It yields the protein CASSSTGTPAYEQYF.